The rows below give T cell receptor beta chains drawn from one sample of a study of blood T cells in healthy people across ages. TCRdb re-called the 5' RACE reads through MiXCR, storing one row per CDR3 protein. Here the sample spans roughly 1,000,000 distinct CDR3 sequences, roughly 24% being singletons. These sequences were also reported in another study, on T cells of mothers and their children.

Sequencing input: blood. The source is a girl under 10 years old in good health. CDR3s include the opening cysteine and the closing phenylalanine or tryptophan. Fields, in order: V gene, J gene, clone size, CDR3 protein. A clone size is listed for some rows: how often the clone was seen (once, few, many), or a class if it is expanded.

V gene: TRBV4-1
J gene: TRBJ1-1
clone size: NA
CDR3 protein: CASSQALKGGTEAFF

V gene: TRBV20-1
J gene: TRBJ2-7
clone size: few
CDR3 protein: CSAKRDSPSPRYEQYF

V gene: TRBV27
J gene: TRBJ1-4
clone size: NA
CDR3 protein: CASSLLTGADLFF

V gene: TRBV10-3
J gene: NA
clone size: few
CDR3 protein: CAISGGLAGNPTYEQYF

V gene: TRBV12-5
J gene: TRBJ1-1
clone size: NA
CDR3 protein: CASGLVRDRGLTEAFF

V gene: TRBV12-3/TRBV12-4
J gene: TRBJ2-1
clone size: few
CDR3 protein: CASTLLLSYNEQFF

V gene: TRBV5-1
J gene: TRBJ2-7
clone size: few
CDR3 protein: CASSGGTGGQLVEQYF

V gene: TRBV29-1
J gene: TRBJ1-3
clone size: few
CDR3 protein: CSVTGGEVGNTIYF

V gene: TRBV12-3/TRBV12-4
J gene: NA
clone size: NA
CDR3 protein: CASRSQDRQEQFF

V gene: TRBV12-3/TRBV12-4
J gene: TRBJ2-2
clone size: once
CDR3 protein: CASSYRSNTGELFF

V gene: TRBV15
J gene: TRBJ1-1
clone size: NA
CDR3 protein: CATSREAALGNTEAFF

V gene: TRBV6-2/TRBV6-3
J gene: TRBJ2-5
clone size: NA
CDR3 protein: CASSYGLAGGKTQYF

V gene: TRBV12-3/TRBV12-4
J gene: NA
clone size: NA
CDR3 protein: CASSPIRLAGINEQFF

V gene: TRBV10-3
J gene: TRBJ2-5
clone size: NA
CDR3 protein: CAISEWKDIQETQYF

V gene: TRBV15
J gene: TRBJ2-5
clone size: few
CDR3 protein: CATSRVEPRETQYF

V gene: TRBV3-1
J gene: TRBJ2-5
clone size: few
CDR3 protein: CASSQAKGPETQYF

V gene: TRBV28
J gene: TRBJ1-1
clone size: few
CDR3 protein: CASIAGLKAFF

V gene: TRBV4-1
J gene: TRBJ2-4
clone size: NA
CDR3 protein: CASSQPGLAENIQYF

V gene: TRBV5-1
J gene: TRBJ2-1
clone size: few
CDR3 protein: CASSPAGGNSYNEQFF

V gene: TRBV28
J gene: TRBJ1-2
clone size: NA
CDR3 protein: CASRGSFYGYTF

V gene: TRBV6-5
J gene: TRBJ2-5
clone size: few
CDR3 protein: CASPQRGKETQYF

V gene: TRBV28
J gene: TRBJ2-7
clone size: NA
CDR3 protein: CASSSVLYEQYF

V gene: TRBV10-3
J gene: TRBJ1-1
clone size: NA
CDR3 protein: CAIRYSVSNTEAFF

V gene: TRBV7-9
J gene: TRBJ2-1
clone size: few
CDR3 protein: CASSPLGAGARDNEQFF

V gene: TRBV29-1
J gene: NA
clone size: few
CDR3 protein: CSVRQTYEQYF

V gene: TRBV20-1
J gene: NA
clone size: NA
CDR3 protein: CSARGYRGPDEQYF

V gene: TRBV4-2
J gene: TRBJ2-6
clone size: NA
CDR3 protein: CASSQVGGAGANVLTF

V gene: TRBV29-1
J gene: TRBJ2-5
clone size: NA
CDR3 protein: CSVCILQETQYF

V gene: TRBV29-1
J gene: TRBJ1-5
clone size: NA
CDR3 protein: CSVQGLDQPQHF

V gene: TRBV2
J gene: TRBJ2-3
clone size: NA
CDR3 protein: CASSEGLITDTQYF

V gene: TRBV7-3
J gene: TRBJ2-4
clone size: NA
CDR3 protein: CASSLIAGGVNIQYF

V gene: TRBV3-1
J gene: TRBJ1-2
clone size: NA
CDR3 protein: CASLWKGGYTF

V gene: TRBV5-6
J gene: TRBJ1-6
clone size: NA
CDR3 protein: CASSDRDYNSPLHF

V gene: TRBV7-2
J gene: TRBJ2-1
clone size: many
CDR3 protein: CASTLLAGVLEQFF

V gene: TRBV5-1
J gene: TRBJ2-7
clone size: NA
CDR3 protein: CASSLPGDKYEQYF

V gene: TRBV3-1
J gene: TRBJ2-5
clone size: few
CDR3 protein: CASSQGPIVQQGGVETQYF

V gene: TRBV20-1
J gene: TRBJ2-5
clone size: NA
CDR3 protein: CSATIAGGPGTQYF

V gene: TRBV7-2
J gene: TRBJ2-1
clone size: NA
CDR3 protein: CASSLVSLLGGHEQFF

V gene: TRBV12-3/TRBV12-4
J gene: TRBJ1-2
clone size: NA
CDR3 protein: CASSPTREGSYGYTF

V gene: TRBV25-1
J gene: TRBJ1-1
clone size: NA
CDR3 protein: CASRAGMSTEAFF

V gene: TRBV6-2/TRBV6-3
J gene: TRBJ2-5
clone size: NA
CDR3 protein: CASSYGYKETQYF